This record covers a single T cell receptor (beta chain). The antigen remains undetermined. The PCR made use of 60 Vbeta and 13 Jbeta primers. Sequencing used immunoSEQ multiplex PCR; TCRdb keeps in-frame clones, though not all of them. The data show roughly 150,000 clones, 80% to 90% seen once. The data stem from a study of cytomegalovirus exposure and HLA in healthy donors. Notes on the study in general: One cluster of highly shared sequence variants probably arose as a sequencing artifact. The study listed approximately 160 cytomegalovirus-associated TCR beta chains.

The CDR3 runs to 14 residues. Germline V CDR1 and CDR2: SGHRS, YFSETQ. V gave up 0 bases and J gave up 2 bases; unmatched junction bases: 1. This chain joins TRBV5-1 and TRBJ2-5; 7 bases match TRBD1. The material sequenced was PBMCs. This clonotype originated in a woman aged 18-35 years in good health and CMV-seronegative. CDR3 region: CASSLGGQQETQYF. The CDR3 DNA reads as TGCGCCAGCAGCTTGGGGGGACAGCAAGAGACCCAGTACTTC. Based on the CDR3 plus reference TRBV5-1 and TRBJ2-5, the full variable domain is KAGVTQTPRYLIKTRGQQVTLSCSPISGHRSVSWYQQTPGQGLQFLFEYFSETQRNKGNFPGRFSGRQFSNSRSEMNVSTLELGDSALYLCASSLGGQQETQYFGPGTRLLVL.